A few counts support the clone carrying this TCR beta chain. The antigen is not known. There are 13 residues in the CDR3. Germline V CDR1 and CDR2: SGHTA, FQGNSA. The ends lost 3 bases at V and 4 bases at J; junction bases unmatched: 2. Reverse transcribing all isolated RNA meant expressed TCRB transcripts were sequenced. Around 3.57 million reads was the average for naive, central memory and regulatory T cell samples. Clones were read by immunoSEQ multiplex PCR, and TCRdb kept only the in-frame ones, dropping some. The sample has 600,000 to 700,000 clones, around 12% seen once. The data originate from a study of beta chain features in type 1 diabetes. At the level of the study: Healthy donors and patients had similar age, gender and cell yields. Analysis included roughly 100 million sorted cells drawn from all samples. General study points: In every one of the four CD4+ subsets, TCRB CDR3s were moderately but significantly shorter in Type 1 diabetes patients.

The origin of this receptor is a man aged 30 to 45 with type 1 diabetes. This sequence joins TRBV7-2 and TRBJ2-5; TRBD1 aligns across 7 bases. The sequenced material came from naive CD4+ T cells from blood. CDR3 in amino acids: CASSFRDRETQYF. In nucleotides, the CDR3 is TGTGCCAGCAGCTTCCGGGACAGAGAGACCCAGTACTTC.